This entry lists 27 T cell receptor beta chains sequenced from one sample in a study of Ad26.COV2.S vaccination and SARS-CoV-2 variants. Treatment meaning: roughly 20 received Ad26.COV2.S at low or high dose, single or two shots; about 5 received placebo; per-sample allocation not given. Day 63 following the first vaccine or placebo injection was when the samples were taken. TCRdb keeps only in-frame clones here, not all; method: immunoSEQ multiplex PCR. Among almost 400,000 clones listed, 89% were seen once. The material was peripheral blood, obtained in a trial of Ad26.COV2.S vaccine versus placebo. The origin of the receptors is a person aged 18-60 years who received the Ad26.COV2.S COVID-19 vaccine or a placebo.

The chain is built from TRBV5-1 and TRBJ1-4; 7 bases match TRBD1. Trimming cost V 2 bases and J 3 bases; bases outside gene matches: 1. The germline CDR1 and CDR2 sequences are SGHRS and YFSETQ. CDR3 length: 14 residues. DNA of the CDR3: TGCGCCAGCAGCTTCGGACAGGCTAATGAAAAACTGTTTTTT. The encoded protein is CASSFGQANEKLFF.

This clone showed up just once. The genes are TRBV5-4 and TRBJ1-4; no clear D gene. The germline CDR1 and CDR2 sequences are SGHNT and YYREEE (reference sequence). Trimming removed 0 bases from V and 0 bases from J, with 9 bases in between. This CDR3 is built from 16 residues. In nucleotides, the CDR3 is TGTGCCAGCAGCTTGGATCCGAAGGCAACTAATGAAAAACTGTTTTTT. Protein product: CASSLDPKATNEKLFF.

The J gene is TRBJ1-6, the V gene TRBV28; 7 nucleotides match TRBD1. Germline trimming cut 7 bases from V and 7 bases from J; bases unmatched to any gene: 10. CDR3 length: 15 residues. From germline, CDR1 is MDHEN and CDR2 SYDVKM. This CDR3 is CASITGAKRNSPLHF. For the CDR3, the DNA is TGTGCCAGCATCACAGGGGCAAAACGGAATTCACCCCTCCACTTT.

The CDR3 DNA reads as TGCGCCAGCAGCCAAGGCCCCGGGGCACCCCTCCACTTT. The encoded protein is CASSQGPGAPLHF. The chain is built from TRBV4-3 and TRBJ1-6; D is undetermined. V was pared by 1 base and J by 11 bases, with 9 bases between. Looked up from germline, CDR1 is LGHNA and CDR2 is YSLEER. The CDR3 spans 13 residues.

The count of this clone is one. V is TRBV19 and J is TRBJ1-3; 11 positions agree with TRBD1. The V gene end was trimmed by 5 bases and the J gene end by 2 bases; junction bases not matched to a gene: 2. The CDR3 is 15 residues long. Germline V lookup: CDR1 LNHDA, CDR2 SQIVND (reference sequence). The chain's CDR3 is CASSVGQGAGNTIYF. CDR3 nucleotides: TGTGCCAGTAGTGTGGGACAGGGGGCTGGAAACACCATATATTTT.

This chain connects TRBV6-1 to TRBJ2-3; unclear D gene. The CDR3 runs to 17 residues. CDR1 and CDR2 (germline): MNHNS, SASEGT. V was shortened by 3 bases and J by 0 bases, with 16 bases between the two germline ends. CDR3 bases: TGTGCCAGCAGTGATTACTTGGGTGGTAAGAGCACAGATACGCAGTATTTT. This encodes CASSDYLGGKSTDTQYF.

CDR3 region: CASSMLRGSSYTF. In DNA form, the CDR3 reads TGTGCCAGCAGCATGCTCAGGGGGAGTAGCTACACCTTC. The V gene is TRBV5-8, the J gene TRBJ1-2; 7 bases are shared with TRBD1. The J segment lost 9 bases and the V segment lost 4 bases, leaving 9 bases of the junction unmatched. Germline V lookup: CDR1 SGHTS, CDR2 YDEGEE. CDR3 size: 13 residues.

The rearrangement links TRBV19 to TRBJ2-1; D gene uncertain. Trimming removed 5 bases from V and 6 bases from J, with 17 bases in between. Per the germline V gene, CDR1 is LNHDA and CDR2 is SQIVND (reference sequence). The CDR3 contains 15 residues. CDR3: CASSSLVGFGNEQFF. CDR3 bases: TGTGCCAGTAGTTCCCTCGTAGGGTTTGGCAATGAGCAGTTCTTC.

The rearrangement links TRBV5-1 to TRBJ2-7; D might be TRBD2 (5 bases). The CDR3 spans 14 residues. Germline V gene lookup returns CDR1 SGHRS and CDR2 YFSETQ. V shed 2 bases and J shed 2 bases, with 11 bases lying between them. The CDR3 is CASSFGEGAYEQYF. For the CDR3, the DNA is TGCGCCAGCAGCTTCGGTGAGGGAGCCTACGAGCAGTACTTC.

This chain connects TRBV23-1 to TRBJ2-4; 7 bases are shared with TRBD2. TRBV23-1 is flagged as an ORF with uncertain function. J gave up 0 bases and V 0 bases, and 5 bases lay outside the gene matches. The CDR3 extends over 17 amino acids. In DNA form, the CDR3 reads TGCGCCAGCAGTCAATCCAAGGGACTATTAGCCAAAAACATTCAGTACTTC. Translating it yields CASSQSKGLLAKNIQYF.

This chain uses TRBV14 with TRBJ1-1; D ambiguous. The ends were cut back, 1 base at V and 0 bases at J, with 6 bases in the middle. Germline assignment: CDR1 SGHDN and CDR2 FVKESK. The CDR3 is 14 residues long. The CDR3 region has the DNA TGTGCCAGCAGCCAAGCAGTCGTGAACACTGAAGCTTTCTTT. Its protein product is CASSQAVVNTEAFF.

The chain combines TRBV3-1 (or the pseudogene TRBV3-2) with TRBJ2-2; no definite D call. The germline CDR1 and CDR2 sequences are LGHDT and YNNKEL (reference sequence). V was trimmed by 3 bases and J by 6 bases, leaving 2 bases between them. The CDR3 extends over 11 amino acids. The DNA for the CDR3 is TGTGCCAGCAGCCACCCCGGGGAGCTGTTTTTT. It translates to CASSHPGELFF.

This sequence joins TRBV7-3 and TRBJ2-1, with D possibly matching TRBD2 (5 bases). The V end was cut by 2 bases, the J end by 9 bases, with 11 bases between. CDR3 length: 13 amino acids. CDR1 is SGHTA, CDR2 FQGTGA, per germline. The CDR3 reads CASSLGLAGEQFF. CDR3 coding DNA: TGTGCCAGCAGCTTAGGGCTAGCTGGTGAGCAGTTCTTC.

The chain carries TRBV6-5 and TRBJ2-1; 8 bases agree with TRBD1. Looked up from germline, CDR1 is MNHEY and CDR2 is SVGAGI. J lost 1 base, V lost 9 bases, and 8 bases had no gene match. The CDR3 runs to 15 residues. The DNA of the CDR3 is TGTGCCAGTTTTCGGGACAGGCCATCCTACAATGAGCAGTTCTTC. Translation: CASFRDRPSYNEQFF.

This clone is a singleton in its sample. The chain is built from TRBV28 and TRBJ1-1, with D unclear. Looked up from germline, CDR1 is MDHEN and CDR2 is SYDVKM. V shed 6 bases and J shed 11 bases, with 19 bases lying between them. The CDR3 has 13 residues. This CDR3 is CASSPNTNVRAFF. The CDR3 region has the DNA TGTGCCAGCAGCCCAAACACGAACGTGAGGGCTTTCTTT.

The CDR3 region has the DNA TGCGCCAGCAGCCCGGGCGTGGGCAGGGGACTTACTAGCACAGATACGCAGTATTTT. It encodes CASSPGVGRGLTSTDTQYF. The genes are TRBV4-3 and TRBJ2-3; TRBD1 or TRBD2 may be the D gene (6 bases each). With 4 bases removed from V and 0 bases from J, the gap between germline ends came to 23 bases. The CDR3 sequence is 19 residues long. Looked up from germline, CDR1 is LGHNA and CDR2 is YSLEER.

V is TRBV27 and J is TRBJ2-7; D call uncertain. V dropped 6 bases and J dropped 2 bases, with 11 bases sitting between them. This CDR3 comprises 13 residues. From germline, CDR1 is MNHEY and CDR2 SMNVEV (reference sequence). DNA for the CDR3: TGTGCCAGCAGCCTGACAAGCACCTACGAGCAGTACTTC. Protein product: CASSLTSTYEQYF.

V gene TRBV9 combines with J gene TRBJ2-3; 8 nucleotides match TRBD2. V lost 0 bases and J lost 3; bases outside the gene matches: 9. This CDR3 is built from 17 residues. Germline V gives CDR1 SGDLS, CDR2 YYNGEE. The DNA for the CDR3 is TGTGCCAGCAGCGTAGGCAGCGGGGGCGGTGGTACAGATACGCAGTATTTT. This translates into CASSVGSGGGGTDTQYF.

The chain is built from TRBV2 and TRBJ2-5, with 12 bases identical to TRBD1. CDR1 and CDR2 from the germline V gene are SNHLY and FYNNEI. The CDR3 has 15 amino acids. Germline trimming cut 8 bases from V and 4 bases from J; bases unmatched to any gene: 8. The CDR3 reads CASPRDRGRRETQYF. The CDR3 nucleotides are TGTGCCAGCCCCCGGGACAGGGGGCGCCGAGAGACCCAGTACTTC. The whole variable domain, filled in from reference TRBV2 and TRBJ2-5, reads EPEVTQTPSHQVTQMGQEVILRCVPISNHLYFYWYRQILGQKVEFLVSFYNNEISEKSEIFDDQFSVERPDGSNFTLKIRSTKLEDSAMYFCASPRDRGRRETQYFGPGTRLLVL.

The rearrangement joins TRBV19 to TRBJ1-5; D gene uncertain. Between the trimmed V and J ends, which lost 5 bases and 7 bases, there was a span of 9 bases. In germline, CDR1 is LNHDA, CDR2 SQIVND (reference sequence). The CDR3 length is 12 residues. The CDR3 DNA reads as TGTGCCAGTAGTGTGAGTCGCCAGCCCCAGCATTTT. The encoded protein is CASSVSRQPQHF.

The chain links TRBV30 to TRBJ1-5; tentatively, D is TRBD1 (5 bases). The length of the CDR3 is 13 residues. CDR1 and CDR2 from the germline V gene are GTSNPN and SVGIG (reference sequence). The V end was cut by 1 base, the J end by 7 bases, with 11 bases between. The CDR3 nucleotides read TGTGCCTGGAGTGCCCAGGGAACCCAGCCCCAGCATTTT. Protein: CAWSAQGTQPQHF. Full variable domain (missing parts from reference TRBV30 and TRBJ1-5): SQTIHQWPATLVQPVGSPLSLECTVEGTSNPNLYWYRQAAGRGLQLLFYSVGIGQISSEVPQNLSASRPQDRQFILSSKKLLLSDSGFYLCAWSAQGTQPQHFGDGTRLSIL.

V usage is TRBV3-1 (or the pseudogene TRBV3-2) and J usage is TRBJ2-1; 7 positions agree with TRBD2. In germline, CDR1 is LGHDT, CDR2 YNNKEL (reference sequence). With 2 bases clipped from V and 12 bases from J, the junction kept 10 bases outside the gene matches. The CDR3 is made up of 14 amino acids. The CDR3 protein is CASSQPPPSGGQFF. Written as DNA, the CDR3 is TGTGCCAGCAGCCAACCCCCTCCCTCGGGGGGGCAGTTCTTC.

The chain links TRBV6-5 to TRBJ1-2; a weak D match, TRBD1 (6 bases). Trimming removed 0 bases from V and 8 bases from J, with 13 bases in between. Germline V gene sequence: CDR1 MNHEY, CDR2 SVGAGI. This CDR3 comprises 14 residues. The CDR3 DNA follows: TGTGCCAGCAGTTACTCGACCGGGGGCGTCGGCTACACCTTC. Amino acid sequence: CASSYSTGGVGYTF.

J is TRBJ2-1 and V is TRBV5-1; 10 nucleotides match TRBD2. Per the germline V gene, CDR1 is SGHRS and CDR2 is YFSETQ. The length of the CDR3 is 15 residues. With 6 bases clipped from V and 4 bases from J, the junction kept 7 bases outside the gene matches. CDR3 in amino acids: CASTLGLAEYNEQFF. CDR3 in DNA: TGCGCCAGCACCCTTGGACTAGCGGAGTACAATGAGCAGTTCTTC.

This clone was seen a single time. The chain links TRBV4-1 to TRBJ2-2, with 14 bases lining up with TRBD2. CDR1 is MGHRA, CDR2 YSYEKL, per germline. Losses at the gene ends were 7 bases for V and 7 bases for J; bases not matched to a gene: 8. This CDR3 is 16 amino acids long. CDR3 region: CASKGTSGSIGGELFF. CDR3 DNA sequence: TGCGCCAGCAAAGGGACTAGCGGGAGTATCGGCGGGGAGCTGTTTTTT.

The V gene is TRBV4-3, the J gene TRBJ1-1; D is possibly TRBD1 (5 bases). Germline V gives CDR1 LGHNA, CDR2 YSLEER. The CDR3 totals 14 residues. The ends were cut back, 3 bases at V and 5 bases at J, with 13 bases in the middle. CDR3 DNA sequence: TGCGCCAGCAGCCAGACTACCGGGGGTACTGAAGCTTTCTTT. Translation gives CASSQTTGGTEAFF.

The rearrangement links TRBV6-5 to TRBJ2-1; D is unclear. The CDR3 is 15 residues long. The germline gives CDR1 MNHEY, CDR2 SVGAGI. V was clipped by 2 bases and J by 0 bases, with 8 bases between them. This chain's CDR3 is CASSYVGSSYNEQFF. In DNA form, the CDR3 reads TGTGCCAGCAGTTACGTGGGAAGCTCCTACAATGAGCAGTTCTTC.